This T cell receptor beta chain was observed in a study of siplizumab effects on memory and regulatory T cells. Study in general: Paired mixed lymphocyte reactions compared siplizumab approximately 0.93 ug/mL against no drug.

Only in-frame clones appear in the TCRdb table, and some are missing; sequencing was by immunoSEQ multiplex PCR. This table holds approximately 20,000 clones, around 40% found once. Overall study results and limits: Unstimulated subset assignment was obtained for only a minor fraction of alloreactive clones.

Germline-derived CDR1 and CDR2 are LNHDA and SQIVND (reference sequence). The V end was cut by 3 bases, the J end by 4 bases, with 13 bases between. The CDR3 totals 15 residues. The authors cocultured the mixed lymphocyte reaction cells at 37 degrees C for about 6 days. This clone is classed as medium-sized. Its antigen remains unknown. The chain employs TRBV19 and TRBJ2-1; no reliable D call. The sequenced sample was CFSE-low (dividing) CD4+ T cells sorted from an allogeneic mixed lymphocyte reaction. The sequence was obtained from a human donor in good health; the cells came from an allogeneic mixed lymphocyte reaction. Some clones in this sample may be carry-over from other donors' samples. The DNA for the CDR3 is TGTGCCAGTAGTATTTGGGTGGAGCGATACAATGAGCAGTTCTTC. Its protein product is CASSIWVERYNEQFF.